This T cell receptor beta chain was identified during a study of blood T cell repertoires in COVID-19. This CDR3 is built from 14 residues. Germline lookup yields CDR1 SEHNR and CDR2 FQNEAQ (reference sequence). Trimming removed 1 base from V and 3 bases from J; junction bases left unmatched: 2. Sequenced by immunoSEQ multiplex PCR; TCRdb stores in-frame clones only, minus some. Of 65,000 to 90,000 clones detected, 86% appear once; the ten largest clones hold roughly 8%. Sample: peripheral blood. The source of this sequence is a man aged 50 or older with active COVID-19. The gene calls are TRBV7-9 and TRBJ2-7; 8 bases align to TRBD1. The CDR3 nucleotides read TGTGCCAGCAGCTTAGGACAGGGGTTCTACGAGCAGTACTTC. It codes for CASSLGQGFYEQYF.